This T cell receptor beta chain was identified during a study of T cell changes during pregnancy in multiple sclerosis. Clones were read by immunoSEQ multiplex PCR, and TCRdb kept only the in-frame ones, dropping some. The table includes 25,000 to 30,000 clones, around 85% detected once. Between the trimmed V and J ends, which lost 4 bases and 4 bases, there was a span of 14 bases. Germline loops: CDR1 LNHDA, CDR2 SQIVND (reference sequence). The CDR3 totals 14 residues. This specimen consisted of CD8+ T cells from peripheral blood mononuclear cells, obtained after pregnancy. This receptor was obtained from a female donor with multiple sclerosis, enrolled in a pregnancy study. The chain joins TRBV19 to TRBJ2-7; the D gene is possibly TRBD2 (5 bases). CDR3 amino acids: CASSSAIPGYEQYF. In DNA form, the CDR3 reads TGTGCCAGTAGTAGCGCAATCCCGGGGTACGAGCAGTACTTC.